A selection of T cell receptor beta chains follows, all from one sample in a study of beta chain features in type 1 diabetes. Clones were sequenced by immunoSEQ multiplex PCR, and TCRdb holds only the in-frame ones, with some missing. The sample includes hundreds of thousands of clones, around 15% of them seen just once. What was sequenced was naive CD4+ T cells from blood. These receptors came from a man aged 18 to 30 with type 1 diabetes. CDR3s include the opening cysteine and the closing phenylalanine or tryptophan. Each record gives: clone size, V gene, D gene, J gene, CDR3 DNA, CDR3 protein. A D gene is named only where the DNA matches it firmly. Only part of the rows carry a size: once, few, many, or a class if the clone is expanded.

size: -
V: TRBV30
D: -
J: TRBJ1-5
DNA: TGTGCCTGGAGTGTTTCGGGACTACAGCCCCAGCATTTT
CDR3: CAWSVSGLQPQHF

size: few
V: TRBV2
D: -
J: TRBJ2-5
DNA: TGTGCCAGCAGTCGGGACATGGGCGCAGAGACCCAGTACTTC
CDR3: CASSRDMGAETQYF

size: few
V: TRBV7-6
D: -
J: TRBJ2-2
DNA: TGTGCCAGCAGAGAAGGAGCAAACACCGGGGAGCTGTTTTTT
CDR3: CASREGANTGELFF

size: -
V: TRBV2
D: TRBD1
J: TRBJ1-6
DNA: TGTGCCAGCGGAAGGGCGGCAGGGGGGATTTCACCCCTCCACTTT
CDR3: CASGRAAGGISPLHF

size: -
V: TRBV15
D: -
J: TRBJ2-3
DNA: TGTGCCACCAGCAGAGGCCAGGGTTTGAGCACAGATACGCAGTATTTT
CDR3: CATSRGQGLSTDTQYF

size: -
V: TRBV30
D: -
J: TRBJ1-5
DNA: TGTGCCTGGAGTGAGACAGCTTATAGCAATCAGCCCCAGCATTTT
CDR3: CAWSETAYSNQPQHF

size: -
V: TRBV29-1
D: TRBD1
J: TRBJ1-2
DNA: TGCAGCGTTGAGAGGGCAGGGGGTTATGGCTACACCTTC
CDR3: CSVERAGGYGYTF

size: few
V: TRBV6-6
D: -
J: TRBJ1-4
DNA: TGTGCCAGCAGGCTTGGGGCAACTAATGAAAAACTGTTTTTT
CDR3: CASRLGATNEKLFF

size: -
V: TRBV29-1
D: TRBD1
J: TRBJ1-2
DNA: TGCAGCGTACTGGGACAGGGTGATGGCTACACCTTC
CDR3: CSVLGQGDGYTF

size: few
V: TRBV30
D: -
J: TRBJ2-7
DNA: TGTGCCTGGAAACGAATAGGCAGCTCCTACGAGCAGTACTTC
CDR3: CAWKRIGSSYEQYF

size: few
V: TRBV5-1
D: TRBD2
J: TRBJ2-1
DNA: TGCGCCAGCAGCTTGGGACTAGCGGGAGTGGATGAGCAGTTCTTC
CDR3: CASSLGLAGVDEQFF